The 16 T cell receptor beta chains below all came from one sample that was sequenced in a study of CD8+CD57+ T cells in acquired aplastic anemia. Patients picked for sequencing had shown CD8+CD57+ cell expansion detected by flow cytometry. CDR3 and TCR beta VDJ profiling relied on a genomic DNA template. TCRdb reprocessed the reads via MiXCR and lists one record per CDR3 protein. The table records around 250,000 distinct CDR3 sequences, 70% to 85% of them present only once. The sample was sorted CD4+, CD8+, or CD8+CD57+ T cells (not recorded which) from PBMCs. These receptors were taken from a human donor with aplastic anemia.

This clonotype was observed a few times. This chain links TRBV2 with TRBJ1-2; D is ambiguous. The CDR3 has 17 amino acids. CDR1 and CDR2 (germline): SNHLY, FYNNEI. The V gene lost 4 bases and the J gene lost 2 bases, with 20 bases spanning the gap. The CDR3 region has the DNA TGTGCCAGCAGTGGTTTTTTTGAGATCTCCAACAACTATGGCTACACCTTC. Its translation is CASSGFFEISNNYGYTF.

The rearrangement joins TRBV7-3 to TRBJ2-3; D possibly corresponds to TRBD2 (5 bases). Germline CDR1 is SGHTA and CDR2 is FQGTGA. The CDR3 consists of 14 residues. Trimming cost V 8 bases and J 8 bases, with 20 bases left between them. CDR3 in DNA: TGTGCCAGCTCAAGAGAGGGCGACGCCGTTACGCAGTATTTT. As protein: CASSREGDAVTQYF.

This chain connects TRBV5-6 to TRBJ2-3, with D tentatively TRBD1 or TRBD2 (5 bases each). The V end lost 0 bases, the J end lost 5 bases, and 13 bases lay between the germline ends. In germline, CDR1 is SGHDT, CDR2 YYEEEE. The CDR3 is 15 residues long. The CDR3 coding sequence is TGTGCCAGCAGCTTGGCCGCAGGGAGCGGAGATACGCAGTATTTT. Its translation: CASSLAAGSGDTQYF.

A single count supports this clonotype. Germline and junction disagree at one end, which may indicate a read error. The chain links TRBV7-8 to TRBJ2-7; D perhaps matches TRBD2 (6 bases). The CDR3 length is 14 residues. Germline V lookup: CDR1 SGHVS, CDR2 FQNEAQ. CDR3 in amino acids: CASSGPGVPYTQYF. CDR3 bases: TGTGCCAGCAGCGGCCCGGGAGTACCCTACACGCAGTATTTC.

The chain couples TRBV7-2 to TRBJ2-7; tentative D call: TRBD2 (6 bases). The germline V gene encodes CDR1 SGHTA and CDR2 FQGNSA. CDR3 length: 15 amino acids. V lost 5 bases and J lost 2, with 16 bases in between. In DNA form, the CDR3 reads TGTGCCAGCAGCCCTAGTGTGGGGGGTCCCTACGAGCAGTACTTC. This translates into CASSPSVGGPYEQYF. Supplemented by reference TRBV7-2 and TRBJ2-7, the full variable domain reads GAGVSQSPSNKVTEKGKDVELRCDPISGHTALYWYRQSLGQGLEFLIYFQGNSAPDKSGLPSDRFSAERTGGSVSTLTIQRTQQEDSAVYLCASSPSVGGPYEQYFGPGTRLTVT.

Turning to this clonotype: No conserved phenylalanine or tryptophan ends this CDR3, so it is likely a read error. The DNA is left out, because the CDR3 cannot be placed on it with certainty; the CDR3 is given as TCRdb lists it. This chain uses TRBV7-3 with TRBJ2-4; the table calls TRBD2, which could not be checked here. Counting both end residues, the CDR3 totals 12 amino acids. Germline V lookup: CDR1 SGHTA, CDR2 FQGTGA. CDR3 residues: CASSGAGSIAYL.

This clonotype was counted only a few times. No DNA is shown, since the ends of the CDR3 on it are uncertain; the CDR3 is the one TCRdb lists. J is TRBJ2-5 and V is TRBV7-2. CDR1 is SGHTA and CDR2 is FQGNSA in the germline V gene. The CDR3 length is 15 residues, termini included. CDR3: CASSLASAMSSSSYF.

The rearrangement joins TRBV9 to TRBJ2-3; the match to TRBD1 covers 10 bases. Germline V gene data show CDR1 as SGDLS and CDR2 as YYNGEE. J lost 15 bases, V lost 3 bases, and 10 bases had no gene match. CDR3 length: 13 amino acids. The DNA of the CDR3 is TGTGCCAGCAGCGAACGGGACAGGGGCTTGGACTATTTT. Translated: CASSERDRGLDYF.

This chain's CDR3 is CASSLDPAGLYF. CDR3 DNA: TGCGCCAGCAGCTTGGATCCAGCGGGGCTGTACTTC. The chain recombines TRBV5-1 with TRBJ2-4; 7 nucleotides match TRBD2. Losses at the gene ends were 0 bases for V and 15 bases for J; bases not matched to a gene: 6. The CDR3 has 12 amino acids. Per germline, CDR1 SGHRS and CDR2 YFSETQ.

The rearrangement joins TRBV10-3 to TRBJ2-2; D is ambiguous. V was pared by 5 bases and J by 11 bases, with 27 bases between. The CDR3 has 17 amino acids. Germline V CDR1 and CDR2: ENHRY, SYGVKD. This CDR3 is CAISIPSGAQVNEELFF. CDR3 coding DNA: TGTGCCATCAGTATCCCTTCAGGAGCACAAGTCAATGAAGAGCTGTTTTTT.

The chain links TRBV7-2 to TRBJ1-2, with a tentative D call TRBD1 (5 bases). This CDR3 is 16 amino acids long. Germline V CDR1 and CDR2: SGHTA, FQGNSA. Trimming left V 3 bases short and J 9 bases short, with 23 bases between. The CDR3 here is CASSLKRGADVGCYTF. The CDR3 region has the DNA TGTGCCAGCAGCTTGAAAAGGGGCGCCGACGTTGGTTGCTACACCTTC.

This clonotype was observed a handful of times. The chain employs TRBV12-3 or TRBV12-4 and TRBJ1-4; D may be TRBD1 (6 bases). Trimming took off 2 bases at V and 4 bases at J, with 14 bases between the two ends. CDR3 length equals 16 residues. Here the CDR3 reads CASSLLGAENNEKLFF. The DNA of the CDR3 is TGTGCCAGCAGTTTATTGGGGGCCGAGAATAATGAAAAACTGTTTTTT.

This clonotype occurred a few times. This rearrangement joins TRBV15 to TRBJ1-4, with TRBD1 identical over 7 bases. Losses at the gene ends were 2 bases for V and 0 bases for J; bases not matched to a gene: 6. CDR1 is LNHNV and CDR2 is YYDKDF in the germline V gene (reference sequence). The CDR3 runs to 17 residues. The CDR3 nucleotides read TGTGCCACCAGCAGACGGACAGGAGGAACAACTAATGAAAAACTGTTTTTT. This codes for CATSRRTGGTTNEKLFF.

The chain couples TRBV7-8 to TRBJ2-1; perhaps TRBD2 as D (5 bases). This CDR3 has 16 amino acids. Trimming left V 2 bases short and J 10 bases short, with 21 bases between. Germline values: CDR1 SGHVS, CDR2 FQNEAQ. CDR3 sequence reads: CASSLQGSGGTQEQFF. CDR3 sequence (DNA): TGTGCCAGCAGCTTACAAGGAAGCGGCGGTACCCAGGAGCAGTTCTTC.

On this clonotype: Compared with germline, one end of the junction differs, possibly owing to a read error. J is TRBJ2-3 and V is TRBV7-8; weak D call: TRBD2 (5 bases). The length of the CDR3 is 13 residues. The germline V gene encodes CDR1 SGHVS and CDR2 FQNEAQ. CDR3: CASGFAGRDATHF. In DNA, the CDR3 is TGTGCCAGCGGCTTCGCGGGCAGAGACGCTACGCATTTT. The complete variable domain, with remaining parts taken from reference TRBV7-8 and TRBJ2-3, reads GAGVSQSPRYKVAKRGQDVALRCDPISGHVSLFWYQQALGQGPEFLTYFQNEAQLDKSGLPSDRFFAERPEGSVSTLKIQRTQQEDSAVYLCASGFAGRDATHFGPGTRLTVL.

The rearrangement joins TRBV7-6 to TRBJ2-1; 11 bases fit TRBD2. Germline CDR1 is SGHVS and CDR2 is FNYEAQ. The CDR3 length is 16 residues. Germline trimming cut 5 bases from V and 4 bases from J; bases unmatched to any gene: 7. This CDR3 reads CASSLETSGAYNEQFF. CDR3 sequence (DNA): TGTGCCAGCAGCCTAGAGACTAGCGGGGCATACAATGAGCAGTTCTTC. The full variable domain, its missing parts supplied by reference TRBV7-6 and TRBJ2-1, is GAGVSQSPRYKVTKRGQDVALRCDPISGHVSLYWYRQALGQGPEFLTYFNYEAQQDKSGLPNDRFSAERPEGSISTLTIQRTEQRDSAMYRCASSLETSGAYNEQFFGPGTRLTVL.